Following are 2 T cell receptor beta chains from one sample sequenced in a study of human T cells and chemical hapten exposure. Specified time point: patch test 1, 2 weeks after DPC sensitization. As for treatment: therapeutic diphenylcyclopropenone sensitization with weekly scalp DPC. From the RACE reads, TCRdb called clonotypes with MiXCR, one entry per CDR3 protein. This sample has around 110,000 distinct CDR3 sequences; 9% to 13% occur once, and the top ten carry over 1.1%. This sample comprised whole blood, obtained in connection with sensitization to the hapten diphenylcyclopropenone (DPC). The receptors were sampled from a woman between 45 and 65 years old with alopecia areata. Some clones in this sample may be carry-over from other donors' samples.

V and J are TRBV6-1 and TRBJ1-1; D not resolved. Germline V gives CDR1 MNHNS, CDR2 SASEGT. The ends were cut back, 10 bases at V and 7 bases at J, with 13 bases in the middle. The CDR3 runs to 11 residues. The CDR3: CATRIVSEAFF. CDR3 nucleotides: TGTGCCACCCGAATAGTAAGTGAAGCTTTCTTT.

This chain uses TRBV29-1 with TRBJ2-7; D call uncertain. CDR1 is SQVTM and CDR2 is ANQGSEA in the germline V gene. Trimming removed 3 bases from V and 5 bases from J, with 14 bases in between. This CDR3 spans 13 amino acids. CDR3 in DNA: TGCAGCGTTGATGGGATCACCGGCAACGAGCAGTACTTC. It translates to CSVDGITGNEQYF.